The rows below give T cell receptor beta chains drawn from one sample of a study of cytomegalovirus exposure and HLA in healthy donors. Assay used: immunoSEQ multiplex PCR; TCRdb lists only in-frame clones, some missing. The repertoire consists of about 90,000 clones, with 70% to 85% occurring once and the leading ten covering about 2.5%. Material: PBMCs. The receptors were gathered from a young man in good health and CMV-seronegative. The CDR3 runs from the conserved cysteine through the conserved F or W. The order of the fields is CDR3 length, clone size, D gene, J gene, V gene, CDR3 DNA, CDR3 protein. D genes are given only for firm matches. Clone size is stated in some rows and not others, as once, few, many or a class when expanded.

>16|-|TRBD1|TRBJ1-2|TRBV30
TGTGCCTGGAGTACGAGCGGGACAGGGTACTTCTATGGCTACACCTTC
CAWSTSGTGYFYGYTF
>14|-|-|TRBJ1-1|TRBV6-1
TGTGCCAGCCGGCGGGACCCGGCGAACACTGAAGCTTTCTTT
CASRRDPANTEAFF
>14|once|-|TRBJ1-2|TRBV19
TGTGCCAGTAGTCTACAGGGTACCCTCTATGGCTACACCTTC
CASSLQGTLYGYTF
>15|-|-|TRBJ2-3|TRBV11-3
TGTGCCAGCAGCTTACCCCGGGAAACGGGGGATACGCAGTATTTT
CASSLPRETGDTQYF
>15|-|TRBD1|TRBJ1-2|TRBV5-1
TGCGCCAGCAGCTTGGCCGCGAGACAGGGGTATGGCTACACCTTC
CASSLAARQGYGYTF
>14|-|-|TRBJ1-2|TRBV9
TGTGCCAGCAGCCCCGGGGGGGGAGACTATGGCTACACCTTC
CASSPGGGDYGYTF
>14|-|-|TRBJ2-7|TRBV14
TGTGCCAGCAGCCAACTAAGCGTATCTTACGAGCAGTACTTC
CASSQLSVSYEQYF
>15|-|-|TRBJ2-6|TRBV4-3
TGCGCCAGCAGCCCAGGGATTGATGGGGCCAACGTCCTGACTTTC
CASSPGIDGANVLTF
>15|-|-|TRBJ1-5|TRBV27
TGTGCCAGCAGGTCCGGAGGGCGGTGGGATCAGCCCCAGCATTTT
CASRSGGRWDQPQHF
>13|once|-|TRBJ2-3|TRBV6-5
TGTGCCAGCAGAACCAAGGGGTACGATACGCAGTATTTT
CASRTKGYDTQYF
>13|-|-|TRBJ2-7|TRBV5-1
TGCGCCAGCAGCTTGCCCAGGGCCCACGAGCAGTACTTC
CASSLPRAHEQYF
>15|-|-|TRBJ2-7|TRBV4-1
TGCGCCAGCAGCCGCCAGACAGGAAACCCCTACGAGCAGTACTTC
CASSRQTGNPYEQYF
>16|-|TRBD2|TRBJ2-3|TRBV18
TGTGCCAGCTCACTGGACCTAGCGGGGGGATCAGATACGCAGTATTTT
CASSLDLAGGSDTQYF
>15|-|-|TRBJ2-1|TRBV18
TGTGCCAGCTCAATCGACAGATCTAACAACAATGAGCAGTTCTTC
CASSIDRSNNNEQFF
>13|few|-|TRBJ1-5|TRBV10-3
TGTGCCATCAGTGAGGGGGAGGACCAGCCCCAGCATTTT
CAISEGEDQPQHF
>14|few|-|TRBJ1-1|TRBV13
TGTGCCAGCAGAAGAGACAGTTTGAACACTGAAGCTTTCTTT
CASRRDSLNTEAFF
>15|few|-|TRBJ1-1|TRBV5-1
TGCGCCAGCAGCTTGTTCAGGGCTTCGAACACTGAAGCTTTCTTT
CASSLFRASNTEAFF
>14|-|TRBD1|TRBJ2-1|TRBV19
TGTGCCAGCCTGGCCCTGACAGGGACGGGGGAGCAGTTCTTC
CASLALTGTGEQFF
>15|-|-|TRBJ1-1|TRBV5-1
TGCGCCAGCAGCTTGGCCTTCGACAGAGACACTGAAGCTTTCTTT
CASSLAFDRDTEAFF
>15|-|TRBD1|TRBJ2-7|TRBV11-3
TGTGCCAGCAGCTTAGCTGGGACAGGGCGCTACGAGCAGTACTTC
CASSLAGTGRYEQYF
>14|-|-|TRBJ1-6|TRBV18
TGTGCCAGCTCACCTGGGGGAGGTAATTCACCCCTCCACTTT
CASSPGGGNSPLHF
>14|few|-|TRBJ2-7|TRBV5-1
TGCGCCAGCAGCTTAGCGGCGAAAACCTACGAGCAGTACTTC
CASSLAAKTYEQYF
>12|-|-|TRBJ1-1|TRBV6-1
TGTGCCAGCACGCCCGGGGTTGCTGAAGCTTTCTTT
CASTPGVAEAFF
>15|-|TRBD1|TRBJ1-3|TRBV13
TGTGCCAGCAGCTTAGGGGACAGGGTAGGAAACACCATATATTTT
CASSLGDRVGNTIYF
>13|-|-|TRBJ2-7|TRBV30
TGTGCCTGGAATAAGGGGATCATCTACGAGCAGTACTTC
CAWNKGIIYEQYF
>17|-|TRBD2|TRBJ2-1|TRBV4-3
TGCGCCAGCAGCCAAGTGTCGGGAACTAGCGCGTACAATGAGCAGTTCTTC
CASSQVSGTSAYNEQFF
>16|-|-|TRBJ1-2|TRBV5-1
TGCGCCAGCAGCTTGACCTGGACAGCAGCTAACTATGGCTACACCTTC
CASSLTWTAANYGYTF
>13|-|-|TRBJ2-5|TRBV11-2
TGTGCCAGCAGCGCCATCGGTTCGGCGGCCGAGTACTTC
CASSAIGSAAEYF
>13|few|-|TRBJ1-1|TRBV6-1
TGTGCCAGCAGTGCCCCCCTCGCGACTGAAGCTTTCTTT
CASSAPLATEAFF
>15|once|-|TRBJ1-4|TRBV5-5
TGTGCCAGCAGCCAAGGACCTACGGGGAATGAAAAACTGTTTTTT
CASSQGPTGNEKLFF
>14|-|TRBD1|TRBJ2-7|TRBV7-9
TGTGCCAGCACCCCGGGACAGGGTTCCTACGAGCAGTACTTC
CASTPGQGSYEQYF
>13|-|-|TRBJ2-7|TRBV27
TGTGCCAGCAGTTCCAGGGGAGTCCACGAGCAGTACTTC
CASSSRGVHEQYF